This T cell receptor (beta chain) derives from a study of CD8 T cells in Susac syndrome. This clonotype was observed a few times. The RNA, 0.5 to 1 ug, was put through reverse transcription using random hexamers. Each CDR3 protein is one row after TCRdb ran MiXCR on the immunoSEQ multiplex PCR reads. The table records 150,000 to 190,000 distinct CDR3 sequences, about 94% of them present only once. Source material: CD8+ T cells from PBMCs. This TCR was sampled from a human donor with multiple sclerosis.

In DNA form, the CDR3 reads TGTGCCAGCAGTTACAGCACCGGGGAGCTGTTTTTT. Amino acids: CASSYSTGELFF. The gene calls are TRBV6-2 or TRBV6-3 and TRBJ2-2; unclear D gene. The germline CDR1 and CDR2 sequences are MNHEY and SVGEGT. Trimming removed 2 bases from V and 4 bases from J, with 2 bases in between. The CDR3 runs 12 residues.